Listed below are T cell receptor beta chains from one sample, sequenced in a study of identical twins. MiXCR, applied by TCRdb to the 5' RACE reads, yields one record per CDR3 protein. The sample has 600,000 to 800,000 distinct CDR3 sequences, over 20% seen once. These data also featured in a second study, about T cells expressing NK-cell markers.

The sequencing sample was made of PBMCs. All receptors derive from a woman younger than 30 in good health. The CDR3 runs from the conserved cysteine through the conserved F or W. A D gene is named only where the DNA matches it firmly. Expanded clones are given a class, and other clones once, few, many or no size at all.

>NA|TRBJ2-1|NA|TRBV20-1
TGCAGTCAAGCCCCCCCGGAGGCCTACAATGAGCAGTTCTTC
CSQAPPEAYNEQFF
>TRBD2|TRBJ2-1|few|TRBV28
TGTGCCAGCATTATAGCGGGGGGGCCCACCTACAATGAGCAGTTCTTC
CASIIAGGPTYNEQFF
>NA|TRBJ2-7|few|TRBV5-1
TGCGCCAGCAGCGTGAGCGGAACCTACTACGAGCAGTACTTC
CASSVSGTYYEQYF
>NA|TRBJ2-7|few|TRBV5-6
TGTGCCAGCAGCTTCTACGGGGCCTTAGACTACGAGCAGTACTTC
CASSFYGALDYEQYF
>TRBD1|TRBJ1-1|NA|TRBV29-1
TGCAGCGTCTCAGGACAGGGGGGTGTGTCATGGGACACTGAAGCTTTCTTT
CSVSGQGGVSWDTEAFF
>TRBD1|TRBJ2-3|many|TRBV5-5
TGTGCCAGCAGCTTGGGACAGGGGCCAGATACGCAGTATTTT
CASSLGQGPDTQYF
>TRBD2|TRBJ2-3|few|TRBV20-1
TGCAGTGGACTAGCGGGAGGGGCAGATACGCAGTATTTT
CSGLAGGADTQYF
>TRBD2|TRBJ2-5|few|TRBV3-1
TGTGCCAGCAGCCAAGCGCTAGCGGGAGGGCCGGAGACCCAGTACTTC
CASSQALAGGPETQYF
>NA|TRBJ2-7|NA|TRBV9
TGTGCCAGCAGCCGGGGACATGTGGGCGAGCAGTACTTC
CASSRGHVGEQYF
>NA|TRBJ1-1|NA|TRBV5-6
TGTGCCAGCAGCTGGGCCGAACAGAACACTGAAGCTTTCTTT
CASSWAEQNTEAFF
>TRBD2|TRBJ2-5|NA|TRBV10-3
TGTGCCTCCGAAAGGGGTACTAGCGGGGGGCAAGAGACCCAGTACTTC
CASERGTSGGQETQYF
>NA|TRBJ2-3|NA|TRBV12-3/TRBV12-4
TGTGCCAGCATTAATCTGCAGGGCACAGATACGCAGTATTTT
CASINLQGTDTQYF
>NA|TRBJ1-5|NA|TRBV28
TGTGCCACCGAGAAGGGGGGAAACAATCAGCCCCAGCATTTT
CATEKGGNNQPQHF
>NA|TRBJ2-3|NA|TRBV27
TGTGCCAGCAGTTTATCGTTAGTAGGGAGCACAGATACGCAGTATTTT
CASSLSLVGSTDTQYF
>NA|TRBJ2-2|few|TRBV20-1
TGCAGTGCTAGAGAAACCAGGATAACCGGGGAGCTGTTTTTT
CSARETRITGELFF
>NA|TRBJ2-7|NA|TRBV3-1
TGTGCCAGCAGCCGAGGAGAACTCTACGAGCAGTACTTC
CASSRGELYEQYF
>NA|TRBJ2-2|NA|TRBV5-1
TGCGCCAGCAGCTTGGAAAATGCGAACACCGGGGAGCTGTTTTTT
CASSLENANTGELFF
>TRBD2|TRBJ2-1|NA|TRBV29-1
TGCAGCGTTGAAGTCGGTCGGGGGGGCTCTTCTTCAGGGCATGAGCAGTTCTTC
CSVEVGRGGSSSGHEQFF
>TRBD2|TRBJ2-7|NA|TRBV27
TGTGCCAGCAGTAGAAACGGCGGGGGTGACTACGAGCAGTACTTC
CASSRNGGGDYEQYF
>NA|TRBJ2-3|many|TRBV5-6
TGTGCCAGCAGCTTGGGCGGGGCAGATACGCAGTATTTT
CASSLGGADTQYF
>TRBD2|TRBJ2-1|NA|TRBV20-1
TGCAGTGCTAGAGATCAGTCTAGCGGGCGCTACAATGAGCAGTTCTTC
CSARDQSSGRYNEQFF
>TRBD2|TRBJ2-5|NA|TRBV7-2
TGTGCCAGCAGCACACGGGACTACCGGACCCAGTACTTC
CASSTRDYRTQYF
>NA|TRBJ2-3|few|TRBV20-1
TGCAGTGCTAGAGATCGGGACGTAGGGCAGTATTTT
CSARDRDVGQYF
>TRBD2|TRBJ2-7|many|TRBV6-5
TGTGCCAGCAGTAACCCTAGCGGAGATACCTACGAGCAGTACTTC
CASSNPSGDTYEQYF
>NA|TRBJ2-5|many|TRBV7-2
TGTGCCAGCAGCTTAGCGGGGGTGAGGGAGACCCAGTACTTC
CASSLAGVRETQYF
>TRBD2|TRBJ2-1|NA|TRBV20-1
TGCAGTGCTAGAGATAACAGCGGGAGTTGGGGTGAGCAGTTCTTC
CSARDNSGSWGEQFF
>NA|TRBJ1-1|NA|TRBV20-1
TGCAGTGCTAGACGTAGACAGGTTGAAGCTTTCTTT
CSARRRQVEAFF
>TRBD2|TRBJ2-7|few|TRBV9
TGTGCCAGCAGCGCTTCAGCGGGAGGGTACGAGCAGTACTTC
CASSASAGGYEQYF
>NA|TRBJ1-3|few|TRBV11-2
TGTGCCAGCAGCTTCGGGGGCCCGGGAAACACCATATATTTT
CASSFGGPGNTIYF
>NA|TRBJ2-5|NA|TRBV9
TGTGCCAGCAGCGTAGAGCCGGGGACAAGCAGGGAGACCCAGTACTTC
CASSVEPGTSRETQYF
>NA|TRBJ1-1|NA|TRBV12-3/TRBV12-4
TGTGCCAGCAGTTCCAAAAGACTGGAGGCTTTCTTT
CASSSKRLEAFF
>NA|TRBJ2-4|NA|TRBV27
TGTGCCAGCATGGGCAGACGGAACATTCAGTACTTC
CASMGRRNIQYF
>NA|TRBJ2-3|many|TRBV7-2
TGTGCCAGCAGCTTAGTGTGGGGGACGGCAGATACGCAGTATTTT
CASSLVWGTADTQYF
>TRBD1|TRBJ2-1|few|TRBV5-1
TGCGCCAGCAGAGAGGGGACAGGGACTTACAATGAGCAGTTCTTC
CASREGTGTYNEQFF
>NA|TRBJ2-3|few|TRBV5-1
TGCGCCAGCAGGCCTGATGGGACAGATACGCAGTATTTT
CASRPDGTDTQYF
>TRBD1|TRBJ1-2|NA|TRBV20-1
TGCAGTGAGGATTGGGACAGCTTTACACGGGGCTACACCTTC
CSEDWDSFTRGYTF
>TRBD2|TRBJ2-3|NA|TRBV3-1
TGTGCCAGCAGCCAAGGGATAGCGGGAGACACAGATACGCAGTATTTT
CASSQGIAGDTDTQYF
>NA|TRBJ2-6|NA|TRBV2
TGTGCCAGCAGTGACCAGGGGCAAGGGGCCAACGTCCTGACTTTC
CASSDQGQGANVLTF
>NA|TRBJ2-7|few|TRBV7-8
TGTGCCAGCAGCTCTTTAGGGGGTGCGTACGAGCAGTACTTC
CASSSLGGAYEQYF
>TRBD1|TRBJ1-6|NA|TRBV7-2
TGTGCCAGCATCCCGGGTAGACGGGACAGAGATTCACCCCTCCACTTT
CASIPGRRDRDSPLHF
>NA|TRBJ1-5|many|TRBV12-3/TRBV12-4
TGTGCCAGCAGTTTGTACGAAGGTCAGCCCCAGCATTTT
CASSLYEGQPQHF
>NA|TRBJ2-7|few|TRBV27
TGTGCCAGCAGTTTAGGCGGGATATCTTACGAGCAGTACTTC
CASSLGGISYEQYF
>TRBD1|TRBJ1-2|few|TRBV4-3
TGCGCCAGCAGCCAAGATCGGGACAGGGGGCAAGGCTACACCTTC
CASSQDRDRGQGYTF